This T cell receptor beta chain was sequenced for a study of blood T cells in healthy people across ages. Overall study findings and caveats: A roughly linear fall in TCR beta diversity per million T cells was seen with increasing age.

Concerning this clonotype: What it binds is not known.

At least 6.5 million PBMCs were isolated per sample. V lost 7 bases, J lost 7 bases, and 8 bases lay in between. Germline V gene sequence: CDR1 SGDLS, CDR2 YYNGEE. The length of the CDR3 is 10 residues. The use of a sample-barcoded 5' primer and a J-beta primer mix characterized a second PCR of roughly 6 to 11 cycles. TCRdb reprocessed the 5' RACE reads via MiXCR and lists one record per CDR3 protein. Of roughly 2 million distinct CDR3 sequences listed, around 48% were seen once; the top ten hold over 2%. The chain links TRBV9 to TRBJ1-2; D is undetermined. The sequenced material came from blood. The receptor comes from a middle-aged woman in good health. CDR3 in DNA: TGTGCCAGCGGCGAGGGTGGCTACACCTTC. Encoded protein: CASGEGGYTF.